The sequence of this T cell receptor beta chain was determined in a study of T cell responses to AZD1222 COVID-19 vaccine. Second-dose intervals of approximately 4 or approximately 12 weeks were pooled. The method was immunoSEQ multiplex PCR; TCRdb's version includes in-frame clones alone and lacks a portion of them. This table holds about 160,000 clones, about 93% found once. Germline loops: CDR1 SGHRS, CDR2 YFSETQ. The CDR3 consists of 16 residues. Between the trimmed V and J ends, which lost 0 bases and 0 bases, there was a span of 12 bases. Regarding this clone: What it binds is not known.

General study findings and limits: Spike as a whole was targeted by vaccine-associated CD4 TCRs, dominant at 160-218 and 743-854. At baseline, just a handful of AZD1222 recipients tested seropositive.

The receptor was isolated from an adult who received the AZD1222 COVID-19 vaccine. The input for sequencing was peripheral blood, taken 28 days after the second AZD1222 dose. This chain links TRBV5-1 with TRBJ1-1, with TRBD1 as a possible D gene (5 bases). The CDR3, as DNA: TGCGCCAGCAGCTTGGGACAGCCACCCATGAACACTGAAGCTTTCTTT. As protein: CASSLGQPPMNTEAFF. The full variable domain, completed using reference TRBV5-1 and TRBJ1-1, is KAGVTQTPRYLIKTRGQQVTLSCSPISGHRSVSWYQQTPGQGLQFLFEYFSETQRNKGNFPGRFSGRQFSNSRSEMNVSTLELGDSALYLCASSLGQPPMNTEAFFGQGTRLTVV.